This T cell receptor (beta chain) was obtained from a study of T cell repertoires in cytomegalovirus infection. The wider study: CMV epitopes that were recently identified and HLA-C-restricted were used alongside well-studied HLA-B-restricted ones. The public TCR beta signatures pointed to both CMV infection and matching HLA type.

Study-wide results and limits: HLA-C-restricted CMV clonotypes gave the most frequent clonotype in two of eight donors. Of the TCR beta families, the public ones yielded a cumulative frequency that identified carriers of CMV plus the relevant HLA.

The germline V gene has CDR1 SGHDT and CDR2 YYEEEE. Trimming removed 0 bases from V and 6 bases from J, with 7 bases in between. The CDR3 has 13 amino acids. As to this clonotype: As yet, its antigen is unknown.

In TCRdb, the reads were re-called with MiXCR into one record per CDR3 protein. The profile covers about 830,000 distinct CDR3 sequences, with 32% appearing a single time and around 12% taken by the ten largest. This receptor was taken from a human donor in good health (CMV status not recorded). Some clones in this sample may be carry-over from other donors' samples. The chain carries TRBV5-6 and TRBJ1-5; no firm D call. Sequenced here: cultured CD8+ T cells from PBMCs, sampled from culture after CMV antigen stimulation. CDR3 region: CASSLGDSQPQHF. The CDR3 nucleotides are TGTGCCAGCAGCTTGGGGGATAGTCAGCCCCAGCATTTT.